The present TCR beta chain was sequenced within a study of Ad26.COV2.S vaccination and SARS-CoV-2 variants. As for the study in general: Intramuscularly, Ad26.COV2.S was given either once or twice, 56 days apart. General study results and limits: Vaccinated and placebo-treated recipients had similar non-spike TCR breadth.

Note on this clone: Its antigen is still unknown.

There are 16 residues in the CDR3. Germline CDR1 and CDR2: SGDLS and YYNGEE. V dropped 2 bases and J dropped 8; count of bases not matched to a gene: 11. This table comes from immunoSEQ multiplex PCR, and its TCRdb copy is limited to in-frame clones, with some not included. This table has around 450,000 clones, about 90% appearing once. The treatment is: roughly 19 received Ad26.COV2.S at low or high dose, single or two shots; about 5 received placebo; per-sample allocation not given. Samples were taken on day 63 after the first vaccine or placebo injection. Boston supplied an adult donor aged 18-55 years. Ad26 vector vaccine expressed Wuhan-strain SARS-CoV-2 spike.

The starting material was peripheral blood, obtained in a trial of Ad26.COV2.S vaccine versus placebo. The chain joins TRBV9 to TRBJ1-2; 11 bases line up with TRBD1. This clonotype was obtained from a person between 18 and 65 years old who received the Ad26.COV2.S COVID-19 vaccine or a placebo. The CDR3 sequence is CASSVPGQGERKGYTF. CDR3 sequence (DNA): TGTGCCAGCAGCGTCCCGGGACAGGGGGAGAGGAAGGGCTACACCTTC.